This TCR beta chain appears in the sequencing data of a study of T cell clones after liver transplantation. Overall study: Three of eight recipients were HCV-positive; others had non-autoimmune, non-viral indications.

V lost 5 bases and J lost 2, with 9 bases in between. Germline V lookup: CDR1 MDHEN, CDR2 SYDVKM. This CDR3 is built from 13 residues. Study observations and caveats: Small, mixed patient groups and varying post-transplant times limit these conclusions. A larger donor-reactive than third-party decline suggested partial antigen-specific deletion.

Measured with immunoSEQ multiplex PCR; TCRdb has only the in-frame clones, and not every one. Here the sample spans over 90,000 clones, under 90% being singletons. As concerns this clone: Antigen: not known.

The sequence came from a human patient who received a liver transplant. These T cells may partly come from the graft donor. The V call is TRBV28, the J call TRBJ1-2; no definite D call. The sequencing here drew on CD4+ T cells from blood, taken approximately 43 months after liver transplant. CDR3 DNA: TGTGCCAGCAGTCGCAGCCAGAACTATGGCTACACCTTC. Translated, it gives CASSRSQNYGYTF.